This entry describes one T cell receptor beta chain. The data were obtained in a study of blood T cell repertoires in COVID-19. Study in general: Whether acute or convalescent, the COVID-19 samples came from the United States, Italy and Spain. Nucleic acid was either cDNA or gDNA, and it came from T cells, B-cell-depleted T cells, or PBMCs.

In germline, CDR1 is MDHEN, CDR2 SYDVKM. The CDR3 totals 13 residues. V lost 11 bases to trimming and J lost 4 bases, with 15 bases between them. Sequencing was performed with immunoSEQ multiplex PCR; in TCRdb, only in-frame clones are kept and a portion is missing. The sample has about 220,000 clones; roughly 80% are singletons. Sample: peripheral blood. The TCR comes from a woman aged 60-75 years with acute or convalescent COVID-19. The gene calls are TRBV28 and TRBJ1-3; D perhaps matches TRBD1 (6 bases). CDR3 nucleotides: TGTGCCTCCAACAGGGTCCCAGGAAACACCATATATTTT. Translation gives CASNRVPGNTIYF.